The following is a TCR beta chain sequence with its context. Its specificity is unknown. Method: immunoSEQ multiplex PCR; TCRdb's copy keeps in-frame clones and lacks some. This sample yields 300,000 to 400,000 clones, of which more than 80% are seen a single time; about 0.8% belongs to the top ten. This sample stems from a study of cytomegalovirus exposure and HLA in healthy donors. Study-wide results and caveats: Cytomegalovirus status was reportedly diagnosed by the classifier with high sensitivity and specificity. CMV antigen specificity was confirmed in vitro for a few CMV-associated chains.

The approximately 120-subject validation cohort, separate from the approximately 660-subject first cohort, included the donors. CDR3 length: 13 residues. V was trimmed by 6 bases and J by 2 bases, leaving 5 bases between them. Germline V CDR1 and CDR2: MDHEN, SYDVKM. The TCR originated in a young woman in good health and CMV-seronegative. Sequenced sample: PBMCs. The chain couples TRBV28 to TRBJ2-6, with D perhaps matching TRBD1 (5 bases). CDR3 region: CASRGPGANVLTF. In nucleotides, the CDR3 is TGTGCCAGCAGGGGGCCTGGGGCCAACGTCCTGACTTTC.